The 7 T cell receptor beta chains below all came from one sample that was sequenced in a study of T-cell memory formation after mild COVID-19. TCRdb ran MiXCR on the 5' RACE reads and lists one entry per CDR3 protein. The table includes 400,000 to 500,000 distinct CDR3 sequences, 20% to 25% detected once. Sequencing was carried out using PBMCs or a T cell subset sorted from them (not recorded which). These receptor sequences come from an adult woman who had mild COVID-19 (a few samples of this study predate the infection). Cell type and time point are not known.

CDR3 amino acids: CASSEGSGAQYF. The DNA for the CDR3 is TGTGCCAGCAGCGAGGGGTCCGGGGCCCAGTACTTC. The J gene is TRBJ2-5, the V gene TRBV9, with D perhaps assigned TRBD1 or TRBD2 (5 bases each). Germline values: CDR1 SGDLS, CDR2 YYNGEE. V shed 3 bases and J shed 9 bases, with 12 bases lying between them. The CDR3 runs 12 residues.

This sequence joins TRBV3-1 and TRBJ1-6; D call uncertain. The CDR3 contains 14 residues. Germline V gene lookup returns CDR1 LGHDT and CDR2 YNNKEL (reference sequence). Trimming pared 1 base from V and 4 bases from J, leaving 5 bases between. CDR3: CASSQGDYNSPLHF. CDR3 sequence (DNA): TGTGCCAGCAGCCAAGGGGATTATAATTCACCCCTCCACTTT.

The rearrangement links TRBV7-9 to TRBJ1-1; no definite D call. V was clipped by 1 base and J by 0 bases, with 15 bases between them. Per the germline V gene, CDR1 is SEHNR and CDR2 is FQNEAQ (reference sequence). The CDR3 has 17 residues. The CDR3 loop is CASSLGSQPRMNTEAFF. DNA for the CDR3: TGTGCCAGCAGCTTAGGGTCACAACCAAGGATGAACACTGAAGCTTTCTTT.

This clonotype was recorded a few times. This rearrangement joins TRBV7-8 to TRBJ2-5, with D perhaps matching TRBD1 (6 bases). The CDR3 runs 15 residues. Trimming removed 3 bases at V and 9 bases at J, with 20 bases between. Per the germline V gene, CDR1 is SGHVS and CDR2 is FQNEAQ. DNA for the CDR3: TGTGCCAGCAGCTTCCCACGGTGGCGGCCAGGGGCCCAGTACTTC. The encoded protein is CASSFPRWRPGAQYF.

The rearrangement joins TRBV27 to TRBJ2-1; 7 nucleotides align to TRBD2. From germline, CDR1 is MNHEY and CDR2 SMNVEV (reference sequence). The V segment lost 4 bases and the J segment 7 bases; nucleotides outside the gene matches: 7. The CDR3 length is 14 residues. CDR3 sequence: CASSSGLGWNEQFF. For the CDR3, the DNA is TGTGCCAGCAGTTCAGGACTAGGGTGGAATGAGCAGTTCTTC.

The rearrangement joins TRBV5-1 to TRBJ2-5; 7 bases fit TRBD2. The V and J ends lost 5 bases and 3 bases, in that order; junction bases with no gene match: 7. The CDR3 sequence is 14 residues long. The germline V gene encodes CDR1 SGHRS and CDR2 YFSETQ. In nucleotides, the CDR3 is TGCGCCAGCAGTGTGACTGCGGGGGAAGAGACCCAGTACTTC. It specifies CASSVTAGEETQYF.

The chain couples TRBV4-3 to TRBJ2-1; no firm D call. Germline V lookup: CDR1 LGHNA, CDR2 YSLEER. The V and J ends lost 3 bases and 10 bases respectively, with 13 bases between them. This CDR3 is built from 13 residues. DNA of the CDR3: TGCGCCAGCAGCCAGACAAAACTCGGGGAGCAGTTCTTC. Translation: CASSQTKLGEQFF.